What follows are 16 T cell receptor beta chains derived from one specimen sequenced in a study of Graves' ophthalmopathy and Graves' hyperthyroidism (dated by TCRdb to between 2018 and 2020). Sequencing was carried out with an Illumina HiSeq 2000. For repertoire sequencing, the TCR beta CDR3 regions were amplified from RNA transcripts. The first round was an RT-PCR using HTBI primers with the Qiagen OneStep RT-PCR kit, and this first round was followed by a second-round multiplex PCR, then size selection and purification. The public reads were reprocessed in TCRdb via fastp at Q25 and MiXCR, keeping in-frame beta chains. Merged by CDR3 protein, the rows form single entries marked with the most common genes and DNA. This sample lists 210,000 or so distinct CDR3 sequences; over 25% were detected once. About 9.1% of the sample comes from the top ten. The source material was peripheral blood. These receptors were obtained from a man aged 45 to 65 with Graves' ophthalmopathy. Donor details come from another sample of the same person, matched by shared clones.

This clonotype was seen at least ten times. This chain joins TRBV7-8 and TRBJ2-7; D is possibly TRBD1 or TRBD2 (6 bases each). The CDR3 is 15 residues long. Trimming removed 5 bases at V and 0 bases at J, with 14 bases between. The germline V gene encodes CDR1 SGHVS and CDR2 FQNEAQ. CDR3 DNA sequence: TGTGCCAGCAGCCCTACGGGGGCCATCTCCTACGAGCAGTACTTC. This translates into CASSPTGAISYEQYF.

Ten or more counts support this clonotype. The rearrangement joins TRBV6-5 to TRBJ2-2, with 7 bases that match TRBD2. Germline loops: CDR1 MNHEY, CDR2 SVGAGI. V dropped 2 bases and J dropped 1; count of bases not matched to a gene: 1. CDR3 size: 15 residues. The CDR3 region is CASSYERGNTGELFF. Written as DNA, the CDR3 is TGTGCCAGCAGTTACGAGCGGGGGAACACCGGGGAGCTGTTTTTT.

This clonotype appeared many times. J is TRBJ1-2 and V is TRBV30; D remains unclear. The CDR3 loop spans 12 amino acids. The germline V gene has CDR1 GTSNPN and CDR2 SVGIG (reference sequence). The V gene lost 5 bases and the J gene lost 3 bases, with 10 bases spanning the gap. This chain's CDR3 is CAWWAGYYGYTF. DNA of the CDR3: TGTGCCTGGTGGGCAGGCTACTATGGCTACACCTTC.

A few counts support this clonotype. The chain recombines TRBV28 with TRBJ1-1, with 7 bases that match TRBD1. This CDR3 is built from 13 residues. CDR1 is MDHEN, CDR2 SYDVKM, per germline. V lost 4 bases to trimming and J lost 6 bases; unmatched junction nucleotides: 5. The CDR3 loop reads CASSSEGGAEAFF. CDR3 DNA: TGTGCCAGCAGTTCGGAAGGGGGCGCTGAAGCTTTCTTT.

The rearrangement links TRBV15 to TRBJ2-5; 9 bases map to TRBD2. Germline CDR1 and CDR2: LNHNV and YYDKDF (reference sequence). This CDR3 is 16 amino acids long. Trimming cost V 3 bases and J 5 bases; bases outside gene matches: 10. The chain's CDR3 is CATSSGSGSSRETQYF. CDR3 DNA: TGTGCCACCAGCAGCGGTAGCGGGAGCTCCCGGGAGACCCAGTACTTC.

The gene calls are TRBV12-3 or TRBV12-4 and TRBJ2-5; TRBD1 matches 7 bases. Losses at the gene ends were 5 bases for V and 3 bases for J; bases not matched to a gene: 9. This CDR3 region has 15 residues. The CDR3 region is CASSPEWGTEETQYF. CDR3 sequence (DNA): TGTGCCAGCAGTCCTGAGTGGGGGACAGAAGAGACCCAGTACTTC.

Many counts were recorded for this clonotype. The chain links TRBV7-2 to TRBJ2-7; 7 bases map to TRBD2. Germline assignment: CDR1 SGHTA and CDR2 FQGNSA. The CDR3 contains 14 residues. V trimming: 4 bases; J trimming: 3 bases; junction bases outside the gene matches: 6. CDR3 in amino acids: CASSSAGPYYEQYF. Here the CDR3 DNA reads TGTGCCAGCAGCTCAGCGGGGCCTTACTACGAGCAGTACTTC.

This clonotype was counted many times. The chain has TRBV28 and TRBJ2-2; TRBD2 matches 7 bases. V gave up 2 bases and J gave up 4 bases; unmatched junction bases: 4. In germline, CDR1 is MDHEN, CDR2 SYDVKM. The CDR3 is 15 amino acids. The CDR3 nucleotides read TGTGCCAGCAGTTTAACCGGGAGGCCCACCGGGGAGCTGTTTTTT. Residues: CASSLTGRPTGELFF.

This clonotype showed up many times. V usage is TRBV5-1 and J usage is TRBJ1-1, with D tentatively TRBD1 (5 bases). The CDR3 loop spans 17 amino acids. Trimming cost V 0 bases and J 1 base, with 16 bases left between them. CDR1 and CDR2 from the germline V gene are SGHRS and YFSETQ. CDR3 coding DNA: TGCGCCAGCAGCTTGGTTTATCGGGGCGCGGAGAACACTGAAGCTTTCTTT. Translated, it gives CASSLVYRGAENTEAFF. Filled out from reference TRBV5-1 and TRBJ1-1, the complete variable domain reads KAGVTQTPRYLIKTRGQQVTLSCSPISGHRSVSWYQQTPGQGLQFLFEYFSETQRNKGNFPGRFSGRQFSNSRSEMNVSTLELGDSALYLCASSLVYRGAENTEAFFGQGTRLTVV.

Many counts were recorded for this clonotype. The chain carries TRBV30 and TRBJ1-6, with D possibly matching TRBD1 (5 bases). This CDR3 is built from 13 residues. CDR1 is GTSNPN, CDR2 SVGIG, per germline (reference sequence). V shed 0 bases and J shed 5 bases, with 5 bases lying between them. The DNA of the CDR3 is TGTGCCTGGAGTGTGGGGCATAATTCACCCCTCCACTTT. Amino acids: CAWSVGHNSPLHF.

The chain uses TRBV6-5 and TRBJ2-7; D not certain. CDR3 length: 12 amino acids. The germline gives CDR1 MNHEY, CDR2 SVGAGI. Trimming cost V 4 bases and J 5 bases, with 9 bases left between them. The CDR3 spells CASSSSPHEQYF. In DNA form, the CDR3 reads TGTGCCAGCAGTTCCAGTCCCCACGAGCAGTACTTC.

This clonotype was seen ten or more times. The chain employs TRBV12-3 or TRBV12-4 and TRBJ2-7; 7 nucleotides line up with TRBD2. CDR3 size: 15 residues. V shed 5 bases and J 6 bases; nucleotides not matched to a gene: 13. The CDR3 DNA sequence: TGTGCCAGCAGTCCTTCTAGCGGAGCCCTTGGCGAGCAGTACTTC. Protein sequence: CASSPSSGALGEQYF.

This clonotype was seen once. The V gene is TRBV12-3 or TRBV12-4, the J gene TRBJ2-2; 7 nucleotides match TRBD2. The CDR3 sequence is 16 residues long. V shed 4 bases, J shed 4 bases, and the junction held 9 bases outside the gene matches. The CDR3 loop reads CASSSLLASGTGELFF. The CDR3 nucleotides are TGTGCCAGCAGTTCCCTACTAGCGTCTGGCACCGGGGAGCTGTTTTTT.

The chain is built from TRBV6-2 or TRBV6-3 and TRBJ2-7, with 15 positions matching TRBD2. Looked up from germline, CDR1 is MNHEY and CDR2 is SVGEGT. J lost 1 base, V lost 5 bases, and 0 bases had no gene match. CDR3 size: 15 residues. CDR3 coding DNA: TGTGCCAGCAGTGGGACTAGCGGGAGGTCCTACGAGCAGTACTTC. This encodes CASSGTSGRSYEQYF.

This clonotype was observed at least ten times. The chain has TRBV27 and TRBJ2-5; D ambiguous. The CDR3 totals 14 residues. Deletions cut 0 bases from V and 2 bases from J, with 7 bases between. Germline CDR1 is MNHEY and CDR2 is SMNVEV (reference sequence). As DNA, the CDR3 is TGTGCCAGCAGTTTATCGCCGGCGCAAGAGACCCAGTACTTC. It is translated as CASSLSPAQETQYF.

The chain employs TRBV3-1 and TRBJ2-7; TRBD1 matches at 7 bases. This CDR3 is 15 amino acids long. The ends lost 0 bases at V and 3 bases at J; junction bases unmatched: 5. The germline V gene has CDR1 LGHDT and CDR2 YNNKEL (reference sequence). In nucleotides, the CDR3 is TGTGCCAGCAGCCAAGATCGGCAGGGGGTCTACGAGCAGTACTTC. Its translation: CASSQDRQGVYEQYF.